Sequencing of this T cell receptor (beta chain) was carried out in a study of early T cells in non-severe SARS-CoV-2 infection. Across the whole study: The sequenced material was bulk RNA from unsorted whole blood, and its chains were unpaired. General study findings and limits: Using VDJdb, the matching emphasized anti-spike CD8 responses while missing private and CD4 specificities.

Unique molecular identifiers (one per individual cDNA molecule) were attached. MiXCR, run by TCRdb on the 5' RACE reads, gives a single entry per CDR3 protein. The data hold around 76,000 distinct CDR3 sequences, with around 11% observed a single time. This clonotype was seen many times. What it recognizes is unknown. The germline V gene encodes CDR1 MNHNS and CDR2 SASEGT. This CDR3 is built from 12 residues. Trimming took off 9 bases at V and 0 bases at J, with 8 bases between the two ends. This receptor was taken from an adult who was a healthcare worker with PCR-confirmed SARS-CoV-2 infection or an uninfected control (not recorded which). The V call is TRBV6-1, the J call TRBJ2-5; D is unclear. The sample taken for sequencing was whole blood. In nucleotides, the CDR3 is TGTGCCAGTACATTGTACCAAGAGACCCAGTACTTC. Its protein is CASTLYQETQYF.